The next 2 T cell receptor beta chains were all read from a single sample in a study of CD8 T cells in ankylosing spondylitis. Whole-study results and caveats: Ankylosing spondylitis blood appeared to be characterized by a TCR beta motif of 8 or 9 highly homologous variants.

In TCRdb, the 5' RACE reads were re-called with MiXCR into one record per CDR3 protein. The sample yields around 540,000 distinct CDR3 sequences, roughly an eighth seen once. Antigens for these TCRs are unknown. Sequenced sample: blood, either unsorted or a sorted T cell fraction (not recorded which). Receptor source: a male donor with ankylosing spondylitis.

This clonotype was picked up a small number of times. This chain uses TRBV2 with TRBJ2-3; D ambiguous. This CDR3 spans 11 amino acids. The V and J ends lost 9 bases and 4 bases respectively, with 8 bases between them. Germline CDR1 is SNHLY and CDR2 is FYNNEI. Here the CDR3 DNA reads TGTGCCAGAGGCGGCCCAGATACGCAGTATTTT. Translated: CARGGPDTQYF. Using reference TRBV2 and TRBJ2-3 for the parts outside the CDR3, the full variable domain is EPEVTQTPSHQVTQMGQEVILRCVPISNHLYFYWYRQILGQKVEFLVSFYNNEISEKSEIFDDQFSVERPDGSNFTLKIRSTKLEDSAMYFCARGGPDTQYFGPGTRLTVL.

The chain carries TRBV29-1 and TRBJ1-4; a possible D gene is TRBD1 (5 bases). Germline lookup yields CDR1 SQVTM and CDR2 ANQGSEA. The CDR3 has 14 residues. CDR3 sequence: CSVFDGGMDEKLFF. The CDR3, as DNA: TGCAGTGTATTTGACGGGGGGATGGATGAAAAACTGTTTTTT.